The 2 T cell receptor beta chains below come from one sample, sequenced in a study of cytomegalovirus exposure and HLA in healthy donors. Amplification used 60 Vbeta primers and 13 Jbeta primers. Using immunoSEQ multiplex PCR, the repertoire was profiled, and TCRdb retains in-frame clones only, with some absent. The data show approximately 140,000 clones, roughly 80% seen once. Sequenced: PBMCs. These receptors came from an older woman in good health and CMV-seronegative.

This CDR3 is CASSVGFLAAMNTEAFF. As DNA, the CDR3 is TGTGCCAGCAGCGTAGGATTTCTAGCCGCCATGAACACTGAAGCTTTCTTT. The V call is TRBV9, the J call TRBJ1-1, with D uncertain. Germline V gives CDR1 SGDLS, CDR2 YYNGEE. V shed 0 bases and J shed 0 bases, with 15 bases lying between them. The CDR3 is 17 residues long.

The chain has TRBV7-9 and TRBJ1-5; 10 bases align to TRBD1. The CDR3 has 17 residues. The ends lost 1 base at V and 6 bases at J; junction bases unmatched: 9. Looked up from germline, CDR1 is SEHNR and CDR2 is FQNEAQ (reference sequence). CDR3 nucleotides: TGTGCCAGCAGCTTAGGCCCCGGGACAGGGGATCCTCAGCCCCAGCATTTT. This gives the protein CASSLGPGTGDPQPQHF.